The 5 T cell receptor beta chains presented below share a single source sample, sequenced in a study of identical twins. Each CDR3 protein gets one entry after TCRdb re-called the 5' RACE reads with MiXCR. The data show roughly 1,500,000 distinct CDR3 sequences, 32% seen once. The sequenced sample was cord blood. The receptor set was obtained from a newborn girl in good health.

Here the CDR3 reads CASSPRLAGGFEQYF. Here the CDR3 DNA reads TGTGCCAGCAGCCCTCGACTAGCGGGAGGGTTCGAGCAGTACTTC. This chain uses TRBV7-2 with TRBJ2-7, with 14 positions matching TRBD2. This CDR3 spans 15 amino acids. V dropped 5 bases and J dropped 6; count of bases not matched to a gene: 6. Germline CDR1 and CDR2: SGHTA and FQGNSA.

This clonotype was detected only a few times. V is TRBV20-1 and J is TRBJ2-1, with a tentative D call TRBD1 (8 bases). The CDR3 runs to 15 residues. V gave up 1 base and J gave up 8 bases, with 18 bases separating them. Germline loops: CDR1 DFQATT, CDR2 SNEGSKA (reference sequence). The CDR3 nucleotides are TGCAGTGCTAGAGCACCCAACAGGGGGAGGGATGAGCAGTTCTTC. Amino acid sequence: CSARAPNRGRDEQFF.

In regard to this clonotype: At one end the junction does not follow the germline gene, possibly because of a read error. J is TRBJ2-1 and V is TRBV7-9; a weak D match, TRBD2 (6 bases). The CDR3 consists of 13 residues. In germline, CDR1 is SEHNR, CDR2 FQNEAQ (reference sequence). CDR3 sequence: CASTRGGANEQSF. The CDR3 DNA reads as TGTGCCAGTACGAGAGGCGGGGCCAATGAGCAGTCCTTC.

In its sample, this clonotype was seen a few times. This rearrangement joins TRBV28 to TRBJ2-7, with D maybe TRBD1 (5 bases). V was trimmed by 7 bases and J by 2 bases, leaving 12 bases between them. This CDR3 has 13 residues. Germline CDR1 and CDR2: MDHEN and SYDVKM. CDR3 coding DNA: TGTGCCAGCACCAAGGGGCCCCCCTACGAGCAGTACTTC. This gives the protein CASTKGPPYEQYF.

The rearrangement uses TRBV2 and TRBJ1-2; the match to TRBD1 covers 9 bases. Germline lookup yields CDR1 SNHLY and CDR2 FYNNEI. J lost 3 bases, V lost 10 bases, and 6 bases had no gene match. The CDR3 sequence is 13 residues long. The CDR3 spells CAIRTGDDYGYTF. CDR3 DNA: TGTGCCATCCGGACAGGGGATGACTATGGCTACACCTTC.